The following is a T cell receptor beta chain sequence with its context. Its cognate antigen is unknown. Treatment in this sample: approximately 9-day PBMC culture with coronavirus spike peptide pools or control peptides (ViraFEST assay). The entry originates in a study of vaccination and CD4 T cells after COVID-19. Oncomine TCR Beta short-read sequencing was applied to DNA from cultured CD4+ T cells. TCRdb redid the calling of the PCR reads with MiXCR, one entry per CDR3 protein. The sample has 14,000 to 15,000 distinct CDR3 sequences; around 45% are singletons. Between the trimmed V and J ends, which lost 5 bases and 5 bases, there was a span of 16 bases. The CDR3 runs to 14 residues. Germline values: CDR1 GTSNPN, CDR2 SVGIG (reference sequence).

The chain couples TRBV30 to TRBJ2-1, with D perhaps TRBD2 (5 bases). Material: CD4+ T cells from blood, cultured in vitro. The source of this sequence is a human donor who had recovered from COVID-19. CDR3 amino acids: CAWSKLGFNNEQFF. CDR3 nucleotides: TGTGCCTGGTCGAAACTAGGGTTTAACAATGAGCAGTTCTTC.